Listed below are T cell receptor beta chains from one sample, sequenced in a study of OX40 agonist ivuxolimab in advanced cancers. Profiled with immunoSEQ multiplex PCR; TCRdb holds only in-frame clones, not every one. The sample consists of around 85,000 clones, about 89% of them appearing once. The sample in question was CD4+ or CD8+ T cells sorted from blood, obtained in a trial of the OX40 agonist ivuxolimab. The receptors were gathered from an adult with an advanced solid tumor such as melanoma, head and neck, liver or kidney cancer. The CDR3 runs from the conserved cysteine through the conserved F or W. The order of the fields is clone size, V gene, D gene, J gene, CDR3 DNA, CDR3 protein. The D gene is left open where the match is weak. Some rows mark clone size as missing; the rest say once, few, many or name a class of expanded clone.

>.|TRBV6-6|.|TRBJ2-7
TGTGCCAGCAGTGGGGGGACCGGGAGCTCCTACGAGCAGTACTTC
CASSGGTGSSYEQYF
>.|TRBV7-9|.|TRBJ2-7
TGTGCCAGCAGCCAGACCAACTCCTACGAGCAGTACTTC
CASSQTNSYEQYF
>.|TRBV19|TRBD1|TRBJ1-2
TGTGCCAGTAGTCCTTCGATAACCGGGACAGGGGGGAACTATGGCTACACCTTC
CASSPSITGTGGNYGYTF
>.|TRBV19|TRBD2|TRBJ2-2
TGTGCCAGTAGCCGGGGACTAGCGGACACCGGGGAGCTGTTTTTT
CASSRGLADTGELFF
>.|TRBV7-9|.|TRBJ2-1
TGTGCCAGCAGCTTAGAGAAGCTACCGAGCTCCTACAATGAGCAGTTCTTC
CASSLEKLPSSYNEQFF
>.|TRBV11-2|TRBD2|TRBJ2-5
TGTGCCAGCAGCTCGCTTTATAGCGGGAGTGAGACCCAGTACTTC
CASSSLYSGSETQYF
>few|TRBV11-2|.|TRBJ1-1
TGTGCCAGCAGCTTCAGGGAGAACACTGAAGCTTTCTTT
CASSFRENTEAFF
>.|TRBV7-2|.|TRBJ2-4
TGTGCCAGCAGCTTATGGCAGGGCATAAACATTCAGTACTTC
CASSLWQGINIQYF
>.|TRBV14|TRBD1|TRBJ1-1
TGTGCCAGCAGCCAAGGGCCAGGGGGAGGGACTGAAGCTTTCTTT
CASSQGPGGGTEAFF
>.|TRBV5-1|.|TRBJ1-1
TGCGCCAGCAGCCCGGGAGGGGGGAACACTGAAGCTTTCTTT
CASSPGGGNTEAFF
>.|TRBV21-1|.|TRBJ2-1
TGTGCCAGCAGCACCACCAGCGGGAGTTCCTACAATGAGCAGTTCTTC
CASSTTSGSSYNEQFF
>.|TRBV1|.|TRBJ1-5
TGCACCAGCAGCCAAGCGCCAGGGTATCAGCCCCAGCATTTT
CTSSQAPGYQPQHF
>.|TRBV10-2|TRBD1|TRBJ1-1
TGCGCCAGCACTGGGACAGGGGTCACTGAAGCTTTCTTT
CASTGTGVTEAFF
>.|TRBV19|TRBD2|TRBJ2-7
TGTGCCAGTAGTATTCTAGCGGGAGACTACGAGCAGTACTTC
CASSILAGDYEQYF
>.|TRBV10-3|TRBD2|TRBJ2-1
TGTGCCATCAGTGCCGGGACTAGCGGGTACAATGAGCAGTTCTTC
CAISAGTSGYNEQFF
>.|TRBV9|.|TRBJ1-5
TGTGCCAGCAGCGTAGGTAGCAATCAGCCCCAGCATTTT
CASSVGSNQPQHF
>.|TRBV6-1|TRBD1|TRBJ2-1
TGTGCCAGCAGAGAGGACAGGGGGCGACGAAATGAGCAGTTCTTC
CASREDRGRRNEQFF
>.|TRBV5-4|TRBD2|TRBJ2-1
TGTGCCAGCAGCTCGACTAGCGGGATGCCCTACAATGAGCAGTTCTTC
CASSSTSGMPYNEQFF
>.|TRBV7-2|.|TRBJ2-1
TGTGCCAGCAGCTTAGTAGGATTGGGAAGCAGTGAGCAGTTCTTC
CASSLVGLGSSEQFF
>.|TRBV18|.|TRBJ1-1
TGTGCCAGCTCACCAAGCCGACATAACACTGAAGCTTTCTTT
CASSPSRHNTEAFF
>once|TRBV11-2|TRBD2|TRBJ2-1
TGTGCCAGCAGCACTAGCGGGCGCTCCTACAATGAGCAGTTCTTC
CASSTSGRSYNEQFF
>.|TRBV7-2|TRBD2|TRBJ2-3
TGTGCCAGCAGCCGTAGGCGGGAGGGCTCTCCTAGCACAGATACGCAGTATTTT
CASSRRREGSPSTDTQYF
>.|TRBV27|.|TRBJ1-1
TGTGCCAGCAGTCCCCTGACTCTGAACACTGAAGCTTTCTTT
CASSPLTLNTEAFF
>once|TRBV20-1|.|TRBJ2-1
TGCAGTGCCAGACAGGCGGGTGAGCAGTTCTTC
CSARQAGEQFF
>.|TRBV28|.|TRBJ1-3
TGTGCCAGCAGTTTAAGTTTCTCAGGGAACTCTGGAAACACCATATATTTT
CASSLSFSGNSGNTIYF
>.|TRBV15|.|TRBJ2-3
TGTGCCACCAGCAGAGATCTGATTGGGAGGTATCAGCAGTATTTT
CATSRDLIGRYQQYF